Below, one T cell receptor (beta chain) is given with its context. The source of the sample is a study of read filtering for tumor transcriptome and immune sequencing. Study background: The cohort had about 16 men and over eleven women aged about 47 to 90, mean roughly 66 years.

Germline V gene lookup returns CDR1 SGHRS and CDR2 YFSETQ. The CDR3 consists of 15 residues. Between the trimmed V and J ends, which lost 2 bases and 4 bases, there was a span of 15 bases. This library used approximately 390 ng RNA and molecular barcoded adaptors spanning alpha/delta and beta/gamma chains. TCRdb recomputed calls from the reads with MiXCR, one row per CDR3 protein. This sample has 50,000 or so distinct CDR3 sequences, with over 9% found just once. The sequencing sample was made of a population of CD138-negative cells sorted from bone marrow. The V gene is TRBV5-1, the J gene TRBJ1-1; tentative D call: TRBD1 (5 bases). The origin of this receptor is a donor over 35 with multiple myeloma. CDR3 in DNA: TGCGCCAGCAGCTTCCCAGGGCCTCGAGGCACTGAAGCTTTCTTT. Its protein product is CASSFPGPRGTEAFF.